The 5 T cell receptor beta chains given below trace back to one sample, sequenced in a study of T cell clonality in common variable immunodeficiency. TCRdb's copy holds only in-frame clones and misses some; the assay was immunoSEQ multiplex PCR. Observed in the sample are 57,000 or so clones, none of them singletons. Sequencing was performed on peripheral blood mononuclear cells. The origin of the receptors is a person between 18 and 75 years old in good health.

Turning to this clone: The read halts 3 residues ahead of the CDR3 end, with the missing end drawn from the germline J gene. V usage is TRBV5-1 and J usage is TRBJ2-7, with D unresolved. The CDR3 is made up of 14 amino acids. CDR1 and CDR2 from the germline V gene are SGHRS and YFSETQ. V was trimmed by 0 bases and J by 0 bases, leaving 7 bases between them. Incomplete CDR3 DNA: TGCGCCAGCAGCTTGGGAGCGTACTCCTACGAG. Encoded protein: CASSLGAYSYE. The complete CDR3 protein is CASSLGAYSYEQYF. Full variable domain (rest looked up from reference TRBV5-1 and TRBJ2-7): KAGVTQTPRYLIKTRGQQVTLSCSPISGHRSVSWYQQTPGQGLQFLFEYFSETQRNKGNFPGRFSGRQFSNSRSEMNVSTLELGDSALYLCASSLGAYSYEQYFGPGTRLTVT.

This clone was counted only a few times. The read terminates 3 residues ahead of where the CDR3 ends, so the germline J gene completes it. The genes are TRBV20-1 and TRBJ2-5; TRBD2 aligns across 8 bases. CDR3 length equals 12 residues. V shed 2 bases, J shed 4 bases, and the junction held 0 bases outside the gene matches. Germline V lookup: CDR1 DFQATT, CDR2 SNEGSKA (reference sequence). Incomplete CDR3 DNA: TGCAGTGCTAGACTAGCGGGAGAGACC. Translating gives CSARLAGET. The full CDR3 protein is CSARLAGETQYF.

This clone was detected many times. The read ends 3 residues before the CDR3 terminus; that terminus is restored from the germline J gene. V is TRBV20-1 and J is TRBJ2-7; 7 nucleotides match TRBD1. The junction had 8 bases not matched to a gene; V was cut back by 4 bases and J by 2 bases. The germline CDR1 and CDR2 sequences are DFQATT and SNEGSKA (reference sequence). This CDR3 has 14 residues. CDR3 protein: CSATFRTGPYEQYF. The sequenced part of the CDR3 DNA is TGCAGTGCTACCTTTAGGACAGGACCCTACGAG.

Ten or more counts support this clone. The CDR3 end falls 3 residues outside the read, so it is completed with the germline J gene. The V and J genes are TRBV7-6 and TRBJ2-3; TRBD2 aligns across 8 bases. CDR3 length: 16 amino acids. With V trimmed by 2 bases and J by 6 bases, 10 bases remained unmatched. Germline CDR1 SGHVS, CDR2 FNYEAQ. Incomplete CDR3 DNA: TGTGCCAGCAGCTTATTCCAGCGGGAGTCTCAGGATACG. Its translation is CASSLFQRESQDT. The entire CDR3 reads CASSLFQRESQDTQYF. Using reference TRBV7-6 and TRBJ2-3 for the parts outside the CDR3, the full variable domain is GAGVSQSPRYKVTKRGQDVALRCDPISGHVSLYWYRQALGQGPEFLTYFNYEAQQDKSGLPNDRFSAERPEGSISTLTIQRTEQRDSAMYRCASSLFQRESQDTQYFGPGTRLTVL.

This clone was observed at least ten times. CDR3 protein: CASSLLLYNEQFF. The sequenced part of the CDR3 DNA is TGTGCCAGCAGCTTACTTCTCTACAATGAG. This chain connects TRBV7-2 to TRBJ2-1; D is uncertain. The read terminates 3 residues ahead of where the CDR3 ends, so the germline J gene completes it. The CDR3 sequence is 13 residues long. The V gene's germline CDR1 is SGHTA and CDR2 FQGNSA. The ends were cut back, 2 bases at V and 3 bases at J, with 5 bases in the middle.